Shown below are 5 T cell receptor beta chains from a single sample sequenced in a study of early T cells in non-severe SARS-CoV-2 infection. TCRdb processed the 5' RACE reads anew with MiXCR; each CDR3 protein has one entry. The sample consists of about 26,000 distinct CDR3 sequences, about 4.5% of them appearing once. Sequencing was performed on whole blood. The receptor source for this set is an adult who was a healthcare worker with PCR-confirmed SARS-CoV-2 infection or an uninfected control (not recorded which).

At least ten counts were recorded for this clonotype. This rearrangement joins TRBV7-3 to TRBJ2-5; D may be TRBD2 (6 bases). Between the trimmed V and J ends, which lost 1 base and 4 bases, there was a span of 13 bases. Germline values: CDR1 SGHTA, CDR2 FQGTGA. CDR3 length equals 15 residues. CDR3 coding DNA: TGTGCCAGCAGCTTAATGGGCGGGAACGGAGAGACCCAGTACTTC. It translates to CASSLMGGNGETQYF.

This chain connects TRBV7-9 to TRBJ2-7; TRBD1 matches at 10 bases. The CDR3 spans 16 residues. From germline, CDR1 is SEHNR and CDR2 FQNEAQ (reference sequence). V lost 0 bases and J lost 5; bases outside the gene matches: 7. The CDR3 nucleotides are TGTGCCAGCAGCTTAGCGCTGGGGACAGGGGCCCACGAGCAGTACTTC. Residues: CASSLALGTGAHEQYF.

This clonotype showed up just a few times. V is TRBV7-9 and J is TRBJ2-1; 10 positions agree with TRBD1. V gave up 10 bases and J gave up 8 bases; unmatched junction bases: 11. The CDR3 is 14 residues long. The germline V gene encodes CDR1 SEHNR and CDR2 FQNEAQ (reference sequence). The CDR3, as DNA: TGTGCCACCCCCCCGGGACAGGGGCGGGATGAGCAGTTCTTC. Translated: CATPPGQGRDEQFF.

Judged by abundance, this clonotype is large. The chain combines TRBV4-3 with TRBJ2-3; 11 bases align to TRBD2. From germline, CDR1 is LGHNA and CDR2 YSLEER. Germline trimming cut 4 bases from V and 6 bases from J; bases unmatched to any gene: 6. This CDR3 has 15 amino acids. CDR3 residues: CASSLTSGRGDTQYF. CDR3 DNA sequence: TGCGCCAGCAGCCTTACTAGCGGGAGAGGGGATACGCAGTATTTT.

This clonotype was picked up many times. This chain connects TRBV27 to TRBJ2-1; 12 bases are shared with TRBD2. The CDR3 has 18 amino acids. Germline V CDR1 and CDR2: MNHEY, SMNVEV (reference sequence). V lost 7 bases and J lost 6; bases outside the gene matches: 16. The CDR3 sequence: CASKNRAFPSGRVNEQFF. The DNA for the CDR3 is TGTGCCAGCAAAAATAGAGCTTTTCCTAGCGGGAGGGTCAATGAGCAGTTCTTC.